A single sample gave rise to the 22 T cell receptor beta chains below, sequenced in a study of radiotherapy plus CTLA-4 blockade in lung cancer. Using immunoSEQ multiplex PCR, the repertoire was profiled, and TCRdb retains in-frame clones only, with some absent. The top ten hold approximately 3.5% of the sample, which has around 100,000 clones, roughly 86% seen once. Sequenced here: peripheral blood, sampled from a patient treated with radiotherapy plus ipilimumab. These receptors all come from a human donor with non-small cell lung cancer that progressed on radiotherapy plus ipilimumab. Some clones in this sample may be carry-over from other donors' samples.

The rearrangement joins TRBV4-3 to TRBJ1-6, with 10 bases fitting TRBD1. Looked up from germline, CDR1 is LGHNA and CDR2 is YSLEER. This CDR3 contains 16 residues. V trimming: 4 bases; J trimming: 7 bases; junction bases outside the gene matches: 7. CDR3 in amino acids: CASSPFGGQGNSPLHF. In DNA form, the CDR3 reads TGCGCCAGCAGCCCCTTCGGGGGACAGGGGAATTCACCCCTCCACTTT.

The CDR3 coding sequence is TGTGCCAGCAGCTACGGGCCCGACAGTGGAAACACCATATATTTT. Translation: CASSYGPDSGNTIYF. The chain couples TRBV7-9 to TRBJ1-3; maybe TRBD1 (5 bases). V was clipped by 4 bases and J by 3 bases, with 13 bases between them. The CDR3 is 15 amino acids. The germline CDR1 and CDR2 sequences are SEHNR and FQNEAQ (reference sequence).

The rearrangement uses TRBV6-1 and TRBJ1-2; TRBD1 agrees at 7 bases. Per the germline V gene, CDR1 is MNHNS and CDR2 is SASEGT. The V segment lost 6 bases and the J segment 3 bases; nucleotides outside the gene matches: 10. The CDR3 runs to 15 residues. The CDR3 nucleotides read TGTGCCAGCAGCTTTACGCCGGGACAGCACTATGGCTACACCTTC. This encodes CASSFTPGQHYGYTF.

The V and J genes are TRBV4-1 and TRBJ1-5; D is unclear. Trimming stripped 2 bases from V and 2 bases from J, with 16 bases between. Germline CDR1 and CDR2: MGHRA and YSYEKL. This CDR3 region has 17 residues. The CDR3 sequence is CASSQPFAGRGNQPQHF. The CDR3 DNA follows: TGCGCCAGCAGCCAACCCTTTGCGGGGAGGGGCAATCAGCCCCAGCATTTT.

The CDR3 protein is CASRYPPRRGYSYNEQFF. CDR3 in DNA: TGTGCCAGCAGATACCCCCCACGCAGGGGATACTCCTACAATGAGCAGTTCTTC. The rearrangement joins TRBV28 to TRBJ2-1; possibly TRBD1 for D (6 bases). The CDR3 runs 18 residues. Per germline, CDR1 MDHEN and CDR2 SYDVKM. V lost 6 bases and J 0 bases, leaving 21 bases between the germline ends.

This clone was seen only a few times. The rearrangement links TRBV30 to TRBJ2-3; D unclear. CDR3 length equals 13 residues. Germline-derived CDR1 and CDR2 are GTSNPN and SVGIG (reference sequence). Trimming took off 0 bases at V and 5 bases at J, with 9 bases between the two ends. CDR3: CAWSVGWQDTQYF. Written as DNA, the CDR3 is TGTGCCTGGAGTGTGGGATGGCAAGATACGCAGTATTTT.

By sample fraction, this clone is medium-sized. The chain carries TRBV7-5 and TRBJ1-6. TRBV7-5 is a pseudogene. The CDR3 length is 17 residues. The CDR3 loop is CVRSLVLGFEFDSPLHF. The CDR3 DNA sequence: TGTGTCAGAAGCTTAGTTTTGGGGTTTGAGTTCGATTCACCCCTCCACTTT.

The chain links TRBV5-4 to TRBJ1-1, with unresolved D. The germline V gene has CDR1 SGHNT and CDR2 YYREEE (reference sequence). Trimming stripped 2 bases from V and 1 base from J, with 9 bases between. This CDR3 has 14 amino acids. The CDR3 region is CASSLSPENTEAFF. The CDR3 DNA reads TGTGCCAGCAGCTTATCTCCCGAGAACACTGAAGCTTTCTTT. The full variable domain, completed using reference TRBV5-4 and TRBJ1-1, is ETGVTQSPTHLIKTRGQQVTLRCSSQSGHNTVSWYQQALGQGPQFIFQYYREEENGRGNFPPRFSGLQFPNYSSELNVNALELDDSALYLCASSLSPENTEAFFGQGTRLTVV.

This clone was observed once. The chain employs TRBV6-1 and TRBJ2-7; 9 nucleotides line up with TRBD2. The CDR3 totals 15 residues. CDR1 MNHNS and CDR2 SASEGT come from the germline V gene. V was clipped by 6 bases and J by 0 bases; unmatched bases: 6. CDR3 sequence: CASRPLAGLSYEQYF. CDR3 nucleotides: TGTGCCAGCAGACCACTAGCGGGTCTCTCCTACGAGCAGTACTTC.

This sequence joins TRBV29-1 and TRBJ1-2; unclear D gene. V dropped 6 bases and J dropped 4 bases, with 12 bases sitting between them. This CDR3 has 12 amino acids. CDR1 is SQVTM and CDR2 is ANQGSEA in the germline V gene. Here the CDR3 DNA reads TGCAGCGTCGTCGGGGTTTCCTATGGCTACACCTTC. Its protein is CSVVGVSYGYTF.

The chain joins TRBV27 to TRBJ1-6; D ambiguous. Trimming removed 6 bases at V and 6 bases at J, with 6 bases between. This CDR3 is 12 amino acids long. Germline V CDR1 and CDR2: MNHEY, SMNVEV (reference sequence). The CDR3 coding sequence is TGTGCCAGCAGGGGAGTTAATTCACCCCTCCACTTT. It codes for CASRGVNSPLHF.

This CDR3 is CASSSDRVTNEKLFF. Here the CDR3 DNA reads TGTGCCAGCAGCTCAGACAGGGTTACTAATGAAAAACTGTTTTTT. V is TRBV2 and J is TRBJ1-4; TRBD1 aligns across 7 bases. V trimming: 6 bases; J trimming: 2 bases; junction bases outside the gene matches: 6. This CDR3 is built from 15 residues. CDR1 SNHLY and CDR2 FYNNEI come from the germline V gene. Drawing the rest from reference TRBV2 and TRBJ1-4, the complete variable domain is EPEVTQTPSHQVTQMGQEVILRCVPISNHLYFYWYRQILGQKVEFLVSFYNNEISEKSEIFDDQFSVERPDGSNFTLKIRSTKLEDSAMYFCASSSDRVTNEKLFFGSGTQLSVL.

The rearrangement uses TRBV4-3 and TRBJ2-1; TRBD2 agrees at 13 bases. The CDR3 sequence is 16 residues long. The junction had 5 bases not matched to a gene; V was cut back by 2 bases and J by 7 bases. CDR1 LGHNA and CDR2 YSLEER come from the germline V gene. The CDR3 nucleotides are TGCGCCAGCAGCCAAATACTAGCGGGGGGGCATAATGAGCAGTTCTTC. It yields the protein CASSQILAGGHNEQFF.

The V and J genes are TRBV5-6 and TRBJ1-6; D call uncertain. Germline V gene data show CDR1 as SGHDT and CDR2 as YYEEEE. The CDR3 extends over 12 amino acids. The V end was cut by 7 bases, the J end by 6 bases, with 8 bases between. The chain's CDR3 is CASGFVNSPLHF. The CDR3 bases are TGTGCCAGCGGATTCGTTAATTCACCCCTCCACTTT.

This clone was observed a handful of times. J is TRBJ1-2 and V is TRBV10-3, with 9 bases lining up with TRBD1. CDR1 and CDR2 (germline): ENHRY, SYGVKD. J gave up 6 bases and V 6 bases, and 11 bases lay outside the gene matches. CDR3 length equals 15 residues. The CDR3 DNA is TGTGCCATCAGCTCCGGGACAGGGATCGGGCATGGCTACACCTTC. Its translation is CAISSGTGIGHGYTF.

The chain links TRBV6-5 to TRBJ1-4, with 9 bases matching TRBD1. Germline loops: CDR1 MNHEY, CDR2 SVGAGI. After removal of 4 bases from V and 8 bases from J, the junction contained 8 bases not matched to a gene. This CDR3 has 15 residues. The CDR3 loop reads CASSLFGQGSEKLFF. In nucleotides, the CDR3 is TGTGCCAGCAGTTTATTCGGACAGGGGAGCGAAAAACTGTTTTTT.

The V and J genes are TRBV21-1 and TRBJ1-6; the table gives TRBD1 as D, unverified against the DNA. TRBV21-1 is termed a pseudogene. The CDR3 covers 15 residues. In DNA, the CDR3 is TGTGCCAGCAGCGAGGGACAGGGGGAAAATTCACCCCTCCACTTT. It specifies CASSEGQGENSPLHF.

The chain's CDR3 is CAISESVATRDTQYF. The CDR3 bases are TGTGCCATCAGTGAGTCGGTCGCTACAAGAGATACGCAGTATTTT. The J gene is TRBJ2-3, the V gene TRBV10-3; D is unresolved. Germline V gives CDR1 ENHRY, CDR2 SYGVKD. With 0 bases removed from V and 5 bases from J, the gap between germline ends came to 12 bases. The CDR3 consists of 15 residues.

This sequence joins TRBV5-1 and TRBJ2-3, with TRBD2 identical over 9 bases. Unmatched junction bases numbered 5, after V lost 6 bases and J lost 3 bases. The germline gives CDR1 SGHRS, CDR2 YFSETQ. The CDR3 has 14 residues. Here the CDR3 DNA reads TGCGCCAGCACCCCTAGCGGGGCAACAGATACGCAGTATTTT. Amino acid sequence: CASTPSGATDTQYF.

This chain links TRBV29-1 with TRBJ2-2; D ambiguous. The V end lost 7 bases, the J end lost 0 bases, and 12 bases lay between the germline ends. The V gene's germline CDR1 is SQVTM and CDR2 ANQGSEA. The CDR3 contains 14 residues. In DNA, the CDR3 is TGCAGCGCGATAGGAGAGGCGAACACCGGGGAGCTGTTTTTT. Its protein is CSAIGEANTGELFF.

The genes are TRBV9 and TRBJ2-1; perhaps TRBD2 as D (6 bases). CDR1 and CDR2 from the germline V gene are SGDLS and YYNGEE. V lost 3 bases and J 7 bases, leaving 23 bases between the germline ends. The CDR3 spans 17 residues. The CDR3 DNA sequence: TGTGCCAGCAGCGCGAGGAGGGGAACCGGGGGAGGTAATGAGCAGTTCTTC. Amino acid sequence: CASSARRGTGGGNEQFF. Full variable domain (remainder filled in from reference TRBV9 and TRBJ2-1): DSGVTQTPKHLITATGQRVTLRCSPRSGDLSVYWYQQSLDQGLQFLIQYYNGEERAKGNILERFSAQQFPDLHSELNLSSLELGDSALYFCASSARRGTGGGNEQFFGPGTRLTVL.

The V call is TRBV2, the J call TRBJ1-6, with TRBD1 matching over 7 bases. The trim removed 10 bases at V and 9 bases at J, leaving 9 bases unmatched. This CDR3 spans 13 amino acids. Looked up from germline, CDR1 is SNHLY and CDR2 is FYNNEI. The CDR3: CATCRDSRSPLHF. The CDR3 nucleotides read TGTGCCACTTGCCGGGACAGCCGTTCACCCCTCCACTTT.